The 11 T cell receptor beta chains below come from one sample, sequenced in a study of naive and memory T cell subsets. These receptors' targets are unknown. Two oligonucleotides, mixed equimolar, formed the beta constant-region primer covering TRBC1 and TRBC2. Four rounds of PCR amplified the ligated cDNA using nested alpha and beta constant-region primers plus SP2. In TCRdb, the UMI-ligation and nested PCR reads were re-called with MiXCR into one record per CDR3 protein. The table shows 120,000 to 150,000 distinct CDR3 sequences, with under 25% occurring only once. Study results and limitations: Especially in CD8 cells, naive repertoires contained a few larger clonotypes, possibly CD45RA-re-expressing memory cells.

Sequences were obtained from naive CD4+ T cells from blood. Receptors were obtained from a human donor in good health.

The chain combines TRBV20-1 with TRBJ1-2; 9 positions agree with TRBD1. Germline V CDR1 and CDR2: DFQATT, SNEGSKA (reference sequence). This CDR3 is built from 14 residues. The trim removed 5 bases at V and 4 bases at J, leaving 8 bases unmatched. The DNA for the CDR3 is TGCAGTGCTCCACGGGACAGGGAAATCTATGGCTACACCTTC. Encoded protein: CSAPRDREIYGYTF.

V usage is TRBV5-1 and J usage is TRBJ1-1; D unclear. The CDR3 covers 13 residues. Germline V gene data show CDR1 as SGHRS and CDR2 as YFSETQ. Trimming removed 5 bases at V and 1 base at J, with 9 bases between. The CDR3 DNA reads as TGCGCCAGCAGGCCTGAACGGAACACTGAAGCTTTCTTT. It yields the protein CASRPERNTEAFF.

The sample holds many counts of this clonotype. V gene TRBV12-3 or TRBV12-4 combines with J gene TRBJ1-6; D is possibly TRBD1 (5 bases). V dropped 2 bases and J dropped 6 bases, with 14 bases sitting between them. The CDR3 consists of 16 residues. CDR3 sequence: CASSLMGGSVNSPLHF. As DNA, the CDR3 is TGTGCCAGCAGTTTAATGGGGGGGTCGGTTAATTCACCCCTCCACTTT.

The chain is built from TRBV18 and TRBJ2-3, with 9 bases aligning to TRBD1. Losses at the gene ends were 3 bases for V and 3 bases for J; bases not matched to a gene: 10. Germline loops: CDR1 KGHSH, CDR2 LQKENI. The CDR3 extends over 17 amino acids. The CDR3 region has the DNA TGTGCCAGCTCACCTCATGTCCCGGGACAGGGTACAGATACGCAGTATTTT. Amino acid sequence: CASSPHVPGQGTDTQYF.

The genes are TRBV5-1 and TRBJ1-1; no reliable D call. CDR1 SGHRS and CDR2 YFSETQ come from the germline V gene. V was trimmed by 4 bases and J by 2 bases, leaving 9 bases between them. This CDR3 region has 13 residues. DNA for the CDR3: TGCGCCAGCAGCGGGCGGGCAAACACTGAAGCTTTCTTT. Its translation is CASSGRANTEAFF. The full variable domain, rest sourced from reference TRBV5-1 and TRBJ1-1, is KAGVTQTPRYLIKTRGQQVTLSCSPISGHRSVSWYQQTPGQGLQFLFEYFSETQRNKGNFPGRFSGRQFSNSRSEMNVSTLELGDSALYLCASSGRANTEAFFGQGTRLTVV.

This sequence joins TRBV6-2 or TRBV6-3 and TRBJ2-3; 8 bases map to TRBD2. Germline-derived CDR1 and CDR2 are MNHEY and SVGEGT. The V and J ends lost 0 bases and 0 bases, in that order; junction bases with no gene match: 2. This CDR3 has 16 residues. The CDR3 spells CASSYSAGVSTDTQYF. The CDR3 coding sequence is TGTGCCAGCAGTTACTCAGCGGGAGTTAGCACAGATACGCAGTATTTT.

The V gene is TRBV5-4, the J gene TRBJ2-1; no reliable D call. Trimming took off 0 bases at V and 3 bases at J, with 7 bases between the two ends. The CDR3 is made up of 14 amino acids. From germline, CDR1 is SGHNT and CDR2 YYREEE (reference sequence). This CDR3 is CASSLVGLYNEQFF. In DNA form, the CDR3 reads TGTGCCAGCAGCTTGGTGGGCCTCTACAATGAGCAGTTCTTC.

The rearrangement joins TRBV15 to TRBJ2-1; 9 positions match TRBD2. The germline V gene encodes CDR1 LNHNV and CDR2 YYDKDF (reference sequence). CDR3 size: 16 residues. Trimming removed 1 base from V and 8 bases from J; junction bases left unmatched: 9. CDR3 loop: CATSRGGLAGSDEQFF. CDR3 bases: TGTGCCACCAGCAGAGGAGGCCTAGCGGGAAGCGATGAGCAGTTCTTC. The complete variable domain, with remaining parts taken from reference TRBV15 and TRBJ2-1, reads DAMVIQNPRYQVTQFGKPVTLSCSQTLNHNVMYWYQQKSSQAPKLLFHYYDKDFNNEADTPDNFQSRRPNTSFCFLDIRSPGLGDTAMYLCATSRGGLAGSDEQFFGPGTRLTVL.

This clonotype was observed a handful of times. The gene calls are TRBV7-6 and TRBJ1-1; tentatively, D is TRBD1 (5 bases). V lost 2 bases and J 4 bases, leaving 14 bases between the germline ends. Germline CDR1 reads SGHVS; CDR2 reads FNYEAQ. The CDR3 covers 15 residues. This CDR3 is CASSLQGGLSTEAFF. The CDR3 region has the DNA TGTGCCAGCAGCTTACAGGGAGGGTTGAGCACTGAAGCTTTCTTT. The full variable domain, its missing parts supplied by reference TRBV7-6 and TRBJ1-1, is GAGVSQSPRYKVTKRGQDVALRCDPISGHVSLYWYRQALGQGPEFLTYFNYEAQQDKSGLPNDRFSAERPEGSISTLTIQRTEQRDSAMYRCASSLQGGLSTEAFFGQGTRLTVV.

The rearrangement joins TRBV3-1 to TRBJ2-2; 11 nucleotides align to TRBD2. J was trimmed by 2 bases and V by 3 bases; bases with no gene match: 2. This CDR3 is built from 16 residues. The germline CDR1 and CDR2 sequences are LGHDT and YNNKEL (reference sequence). The CDR3 bases are TGTGCCAGCAGCCACCGACTAGCGGGAAACACCGGGGAGCTGTTTTTT. Protein sequence: CASSHRLAGNTGELFF.

The rearrangement joins TRBV3-1 to TRBJ2-7; 8 bases are a match to TRBD1. This CDR3 spans 15 amino acids. Germline CDR1 and CDR2: LGHDT and YNNKEL (reference sequence). The trim removed 0 bases at V and 7 bases at J, leaving 8 bases unmatched. The DNA for the CDR3 is TGTGCCAGCAGCCAAGAAGCCAGGGGGCTGAGGGAGCAGTACTTC. It codes for CASSQEARGLREQYF.